This T cell receptor (beta chain) originates from a study of neurological immune-mediated disorders. The team produced cDNA through 5'RACE using 10-nucleotide random UMIs. A single record per CDR3 protein comes from TCRdb applying MiXCR to the 5' RACE reads. The repertoire consists of roughly 62,000 distinct CDR3 sequences, with roughly 2.5% occurring once and the leading ten covering approximately 3%. With 5 bases clipped from V and 5 bases from J, the junction kept 2 bases outside the gene matches. The CDR3 totals 13 residues. CDR1 is SGHTA, CDR2 FQGTGA, per germline. This clonotype was found many times.

The genes are TRBV7-3 and TRBJ2-5; TRBD2 matches 10 bases. Input material: PBMCs. This receptor was taken from a man over 45 with multiple sclerosis. The CDR3 here is CASSATSGETQYF. The DNA for the CDR3 is TGTGCCAGCAGCGCGACTAGCGGGGAGACCCAGTACTTC.